A single sample is the source of the 32 T cell receptor beta chains below, sequenced in a study of shared clonotypes between healthy human individuals (dated by TCRdb to between 2020 and 2021). The receptor library was made with the immunoSEQ multiplex PCR assay. This is the immuneACCESS table as TCRdb keeps it, with only in-frame sequences that have V and J called. A part of the clones is gone; compared with another copy, unresolved V genes explain less than half, and the rest is unexplained. This sample gives about 1.1 million clones in total; around three quarters of them show up just once. 0.5% to 0.6% of the sample is held by the ten biggest clonotypes. Material: memory CD4+ T cells from PBMCs. This specimen's cell subset or site label, interpreted: CD45RA-negative fraction. All receptors come from a man between 18 and 29 years old in good health. Some clones in this sample may be carry-over from other donors' samples.

The chain links TRBV6-5 to TRBJ2-2; D is undetermined. V lost 9 bases, J lost 1 base, and 6 bases lay in between. Per the germline V gene, CDR1 is MNHEY and CDR2 is SVGAGI. The CDR3 length is 12 residues. CDR3 nucleotide sequence: TGTGCCAGTCAGCGGAACACCGGGGAGCTGTTTTTT. It codes for CASQRNTGELFF.

The J gene is TRBJ1-2, the V gene TRBV29-1, with TRBD1 as a possible D gene (5 bases). The CDR3 is 11 amino acids. Trimming took 7 bases from V and 8 from J, leaving 14 bases between them. The germline V gene has CDR1 SQVTM and CDR2 ANQGSEA. For the CDR3, the DNA is TGCAGCGGAGGGGCAGAGGGGGGCTACACCTTC. This encodes CSGGAEGGYTF. Using reference TRBV29-1 and TRBJ1-2 for the parts outside the CDR3, the full variable domain is SAVISQKPSRDICQRGTSLTIQCQVDSQVTMMFWYRQQPGQSLTLIATANQGSEATYESGFVIDKFPISRPNLTFSTLTVSNMSPEDSSIYLCSGGAEGGYTFGSGTRLTVV.

The chain couples TRBV4-2 to TRBJ2-3; D perhaps matches TRBD1 (6 bases). Trimming took off 4 bases at V and 2 bases at J, with 13 bases between the two ends. This CDR3 has 15 residues. The germline V gene has CDR1 LGHNA and CDR2 YNFKEQ. The CDR3 nucleotides are TGTGCCAGCAGCCGGCCCGACAGGTACACAGATACGCAGTATTTT. The encoded protein is CASSRPDRYTDTQYF.

CDR3 in amino acids: CAWKFVGDEQYF. The CDR3 coding sequence is TGTGCCTGGAAGTTTGTAGGGGATGAGCAGTACTTC. The chain joins TRBV30 to TRBJ2-7, with TRBD1 as a possible D gene (5 bases). The V and J ends lost 4 bases and 7 bases respectively, with 14 bases between them. Germline CDR1 and CDR2: GTSNPN and SVGIG (reference sequence). The CDR3 has 12 amino acids.

This sequence joins TRBV7-7 and TRBJ2-1; 10 bases agree with TRBD2. Trimming took 5 bases from V and 6 from J; bases not matched to a gene: 7. This CDR3 region has 15 residues. Looked up from germline, CDR1 is SSHAT and CDR2 is FNYEAQ (reference sequence). CDR3 in DNA: TGTGCCAGCAGCCCGTTTGCTAGCGGGGGCAATGAGCAGTTCTTC. It is translated as CASSPFASGGNEQFF.

The chain is built from TRBV6-5 and TRBJ2-6; D uncertain. Germline loops: CDR1 MNHEY, CDR2 SVGAGI. V dropped 5 bases and J dropped 0 bases, with 5 bases sitting between them. CDR3 length: 14 amino acids. The CDR3 loop reads CASSRSSGANVLTF. For the CDR3, the DNA is TGTGCCAGCAGTCGAAGCTCTGGGGCCAACGTCCTGACTTTC.

This clone was detected only once. The J gene is TRBJ1-2, the V gene TRBV9; D possibly corresponds to TRBD1 (5 bases). Germline V gene data show CDR1 as SGDLS and CDR2 as YYNGEE. The V end was cut by 4 bases, the J end by 5 bases, with 12 bases between. The CDR3 consists of 13 residues. In DNA, the CDR3 is TGTGCCAGCAGCACGGCAGGGTATTATGGCTACACCTTC. Translation gives CASSTAGYYGYTF. The full variable domain, rest sourced from reference TRBV9 and TRBJ1-2, is DSGVTQTPKHLITATGQRVTLRCSPRSGDLSVYWYQQSLDQGLQFLIQYYNGEERAKGNILERFSAQQFPDLHSELNLSSLELGDSALYFCASSTAGYYGYTFGSGTRLTVV.

The chain is built from TRBV14 and TRBJ1-1; D might be TRBD1 (6 bases). The CDR3 is 16 amino acids. With 4 bases removed from V and 0 bases from J, the gap between germline ends came to 15 bases. Germline CDR1 is SGHDN and CDR2 is FVKESK. The CDR3 region has the DNA TGTGCCAGCAGCCGCCTTGACGGGGGGCTGAACACTGAAGCTTTCTTT. Amino acids: CASSRLDGGLNTEAFF.

J is TRBJ1-2 and V is TRBV6-4; D remains ambiguous. The CDR3 covers 12 residues. Germline CDR1 and CDR2: MRHNA and SNTAGT. Trimming took 2 bases from V and 4 from J, leaving 5 bases between them. CDR3 bases: TGTGCCAGCAGTGACGGGGTCTATGGCTACACCTTC. It encodes CASSDGVYGYTF.

The J gene is TRBJ2-1, the V gene TRBV18; D is perhaps TRBD2 (5 bases). V was cut by 2 bases and J by 6 bases, with 17 bases left in between. CDR3 length: 16 residues. Germline assignment: CDR1 KGHSH and CDR2 LQKENI. The CDR3 spells CASSPWTDVTANEQFF. CDR3 sequence (DNA): TGTGCCAGCTCACCATGGACTGACGTTACAGCCAATGAGCAGTTCTTC.

V and J are TRBV14 and TRBJ2-7; D uncertain. V was clipped by 4 bases and J by 1 base, with 8 bases between them. CDR1 SGHDN and CDR2 FVKESK come from the germline V gene. CDR3 length: 13 residues. Here the CDR3 DNA reads TGTGCCAGCAGCCCCGGCCGATCCTACGAGCAGTACTTC. As protein: CASSPGRSYEQYF.

This chain links TRBV28 with TRBJ2-7; D remains ambiguous. The CDR3 extends over 14 amino acids. Germline V gene sequence: CDR1 MDHEN, CDR2 SYDVKM. The ends were cut back, 1 base at V and 2 bases at J, with 9 bases in the middle. CDR3 DNA: TGTGCCAGCAGTTTATTAGGGTTCACCTACGAGCAGTACTTC. It codes for CASSLLGFTYEQYF.

The chain has TRBV29-1 and TRBJ1-2; D not resolved. Germline CDR1 is SQVTM and CDR2 is ANQGSEA. This CDR3 comprises 12 residues. The V and J ends lost 4 bases and 4 bases respectively, with 10 bases between them. DNA for the CDR3: TGCAGCGTTGGCGGCCACCCCTATGGCTACACCTTC. This codes for CSVGGHPYGYTF.

This clone occurred once. The chain couples TRBV5-1 to TRBJ2-7; 7 nucleotides match TRBD1. This CDR3 is 16 amino acids long. Germline loops: CDR1 SGHRS, CDR2 YFSETQ. V lost 0 bases to trimming and J lost 12 bases; unmatched junction nucleotides: 18. The CDR3 bases are TGCGCCAGCAGCTTGGCCCTCCTCTGGACAGGCGCCCAGGTGTACTTC. Translated, it gives CASSLALLWTGAQVYF. The full variable domain, with the rest looked up from reference TRBV5-1 and TRBJ2-7, is KAGVTQTPRYLIKTRGQQVTLSCSPISGHRSVSWYQQTPGQGLQFLFEYFSETQRNKGNFPGRFSGRQFSNSRSEMNVSTLELGDSALYLCASSLALLWTGAQVYFGPGTRLTVT.

As DNA, the CDR3 is TGTGCCAGCAGTCTAGCGGGAGCCCACAATGAGCAGTTCTTC. Translation gives CASSLAGAHNEQFF. The V call is TRBV9, the J call TRBJ2-1; 10 bases line up with TRBD2. CDR1 is SGDLS and CDR2 is YYNGEE in the germline V gene. This CDR3 comprises 14 residues. V lost 5 bases, J lost 5 bases, and 4 bases stayed unmatched.

The chain uses TRBV5-1 and TRBJ2-1; D is unclear. The V end lost 4 bases, the J end lost 6 bases, and 14 bases lay between the germline ends. Germline CDR1 and CDR2: SGHRS and YFSETQ. The CDR3 contains 14 residues. The DNA for the CDR3 is TGCGCCAGCAGCACGGGCGACCTTGGCAATGAGCAGTTCTTC. Its translation: CASSTGDLGNEQFF.

The chain uses TRBV5-1 and TRBJ1-1; possibly TRBD1 for D (5 bases). The V and J ends lost 5 bases and 0 bases respectively, with 11 bases between them. The CDR3 consists of 14 residues. Germline CDR1 and CDR2: SGHRS and YFSETQ. The CDR3 DNA reads as TGCGCCAGCAGGCTCGGGGCGTTGAACACTGAAGCTTTCTTT. Its translation is CASRLGALNTEAFF.

The genes are TRBV7-2 and TRBJ2-1, with 7 bases matching TRBD2. The CDR3 is 15 amino acids. V lost 5 bases and J lost 7; bases outside the gene matches: 11. The germline V gene has CDR1 SGHTA and CDR2 FQGNSA. The CDR3 region has the DNA TGTGCCAGCAGCCTAAGCGGGGCGCTTAGTAATGAGCAGTTCTTC. This translates into CASSLSGALSNEQFF.

The chain couples TRBV30 to TRBJ1-3; weak D call: TRBD1 (5 bases). The ends were cut back, 5 bases at V and 9 bases at J, with 14 bases in the middle. The CDR3 has 12 residues. Germline-derived CDR1 and CDR2 are GTSNPN and SVGIG (reference sequence). The CDR3 sequence is CAWGPATGTIYF. CDR3 bases: TGTGCCTGGGGACCTGCTACAGGCACCATATATTTT.

This clone showed up just once. J is TRBJ1-1 and V is TRBV7-9, with a possible D match to TRBD1 (5 bases). Per germline, CDR1 SEHNR and CDR2 FQNEAQ (reference sequence). Between the trimmed V and J ends, which lost 3 bases and 0 bases, there was a span of 8 bases. The CDR3 runs 14 residues. Here the CDR3 reads CASSFQGMNTEAFF. CDR3 nucleotide sequence: TGTGCCAGCAGCTTTCAGGGAATGAACACTGAAGCTTTCTTT. Full variable domain (rest looked up from reference TRBV7-9 and TRBJ1-1): DTGVSQNPRHKITKRGQNVTFRCDPISEHNRLYWYRQTLGQGPEFLTYFQNEAQLEKSRLLSDRFSAERPKGSFSTLEIQRTEQGDSAMYLCASSFQGMNTEAFFGQGTRLTVV.

This clone was seen a single time. V is TRBV7-9 and J is TRBJ2-2; 7 positions match TRBD2. With V trimmed by 6 bases and J by 7 bases, 14 bases remained unmatched. Germline CDR1 is SEHNR and CDR2 is FQNEAQ (reference sequence). The CDR3 covers 16 residues. CDR3 sequence (DNA): TGTGCCAGCAGGTTCTTTCTAGCGGAAGGGGACGGGGAGCTGTTTTTT. It translates to CASRFFLAEGDGELFF.

This chain links TRBV21-1 with TRBJ1-2; the table calls TRBD1, which could not be checked here. TRBV21-1 is tagged as a pseudogene. This CDR3 contains 16 residues. This CDR3 reads CALQAKFFRCSYGYTF. The CDR3 region has the DNA TGTGCCCTCCAAGCCAAATTTTTCAGGTGCTCCTATGGCTACACCTTC.

This clone was found once. The chain joins TRBV11-2 to TRBJ1-1; TRBD1 might be the D (6 bases). Per the germline V gene, CDR1 is SGHAT and CDR2 is FQNNGV. With 6 bases removed from V and 4 bases from J, the gap between germline ends came to 24 bases. The CDR3 runs 17 residues. CDR3: CASSSTHRGQGPTEAFF. CDR3 nucleotides: TGTGCCAGCAGTTCCACCCATCGGGGGCAGGGACCCACTGAAGCTTTCTTT.

The V call is TRBV9, the J call TRBJ2-5; 11 bases are shared with TRBD2. CDR1 SGDLS and CDR2 YYNGEE come from the germline V gene. With V trimmed by 3 bases and J by 0 bases, 4 bases remained unmatched. The CDR3 covers 16 residues. CDR3 in DNA: TGTGCCAGCAGCGCCAGACTAGCGGGGTACCAAGAGACCCAGTACTTC. As protein: CASSARLAGYQETQYF.

The gene calls are TRBV19 and TRBJ1-1; D gene ambiguous. This CDR3 has 12 residues. V dropped 6 bases and J dropped 6 bases, with 11 bases sitting between them. Germline V CDR1 and CDR2: LNHDA, SQIVND (reference sequence). In nucleotides, the CDR3 is TGTGCCAGTAGGCACCGGGGATCTGAAGCTTTCTTT. Translation: CASRHRGSEAFF.

The chain combines TRBV5-1 with TRBJ1-3; D is possibly TRBD1 (6 bases). Germline V lookup: CDR1 SGHRS, CDR2 YFSETQ. This CDR3 is built from 13 residues. The ends were cut back, 3 bases at V and 4 bases at J, with 8 bases in the middle. The CDR3 DNA follows: TGCGCCAGCAGCTCCGGACAGGGAAACACCATATATTTT. It is translated as CASSSGQGNTIYF.

This chain connects TRBV11-2 to TRBJ2-6; D possibly matches TRBD1 or TRBD2 (6 bases each). CDR1 SGHAT and CDR2 FQNNGV come from the germline V gene. Trimming took 5 bases from V and 0 from J, leaving 14 bases between them. This CDR3 is built from 17 residues. CDR3: CASSRDGGLSGANVLTF. CDR3 nucleotide sequence: TGTGCCAGCAGCAGGGACGGGGGCCTCTCTGGGGCCAACGTCCTGACTTTC.

A note on this clone: The likely explanation is a read error, given a far larger clone one base away. The chain uses TRBV4-3 and TRBJ1-1, with D perhaps matching TRBD1 (5 bases). Germline assignment: CDR1 LGHNA and CDR2 YSLEER. V lost 0 bases, J lost 6 bases, and 11 bases lay in between. The CDR3 loop spans 14 amino acids. CDR3 sequence (DNA): TGCGCCAGCAGCCAAGATGAAAGGGGTGCTGAAGCTTTCTTT. This sequence encodes CASSQDERGAEAFF.

The rearrangement uses TRBV15 and TRBJ2-5, with D possibly being TRBD1 (6 bases). This CDR3 has 20 residues. Germline CDR1 and CDR2: LNHNV and YYDKDF (reference sequence). V lost 0 bases and J 4 bases, leaving 27 bases between the germline ends. In DNA form, the CDR3 reads TGTGCCACCAGCAGAGAGGTCAGGGGACGCCCCCCAACGGGTCCAGAGACCCAGTACTTC. Its protein is CATSREVRGRPPTGPETQYF.

The J gene is TRBJ1-1, the V gene TRBV11-1; no clear D. Germline values: CDR1 SGHAT, CDR2 FQDESV (reference sequence). Trimming removed 1 base at V and 3 bases at J, with 6 bases between. CDR3 size: 13 residues. CDR3 protein: CASSLEADTEAFF. CDR3 sequence (DNA): TGTGCCAGCAGCTTAGAAGCCGACACTGAAGCTTTCTTT.

The J gene is TRBJ1-6, the V gene TRBV6-5, with unresolved D. The germline V gene encodes CDR1 MNHEY and CDR2 SVGAGI. The CDR3 consists of 16 residues. V was cut by 0 bases and J by 0 bases, with 6 bases left in between. CDR3 DNA sequence: TGTGCCAGCAGTTACTCAACGAGCTCCTATAATTCACCCCTCCACTTT. Protein: CASSYSTSSYNSPLHF.

The chain combines TRBV4-1 with TRBJ2-1; 7 bases are a match to TRBD2. The CDR3 consists of 17 residues. The junction had 17 bases not matched to a gene; V was cut back by 0 bases and J by 12 bases. Germline V gene lookup returns CDR1 MGHRA and CDR2 YSYEKL. The CDR3 nucleotides are TGCGCCAGCAGCCAAGATCCGCGGGAGACGCGGTATAGGGGGCAGTTCTTC. This sequence encodes CASSQDPRETRYRGQFF.